Listed here are 14 T cell receptor beta chains from one sample, sequenced in a study of blood T cell repertoires in COVID-19 (dated by TCRdb to 2020 to 2021). To prepare the library, the immunoSEQ multiplex PCR assay was applied. The source is immuneACCESS, and TCRdb retained only in-frame sequences with V and J called. Part of the clones is not carried over; for the studies checked, unresolved V genes explain less than half of this, and the remainder is unexplained. The sample data list about 74,000 clones, and roughly four fifths of these were observed just once. Under 25% of the sample lies in the top ten. Sequencing was done on a sample of peripheral blood. The receptors derive from a man between 65 and 85 years old with acute or convalescent COVID-19.

As DNA, the CDR3 is TGTGCCAGCAGCTTAGAGAGGGTTTATGGCTACACCTTC. This sequence encodes CASSLERVYGYTF. V usage is TRBV11-2 and J usage is TRBJ1-2; D remains ambiguous. Germline V gives CDR1 SGHAT, CDR2 FQNNGV. Trimming removed 0 bases at V and 5 bases at J, with 7 bases between. The CDR3 runs to 13 residues.

This clone is a singleton in its sample. This chain links TRBV2 with TRBJ2-3; TRBD1 is a possible D gene (6 bases). The CDR3 is made up of 13 amino acids. The germline CDR1 and CDR2 sequences are SNHLY and FYNNEI. Trimming cost V 6 bases and J 0 bases, with 7 bases left between them. CDR3 protein: CASSGQSTDTQYF. For the CDR3, the DNA is TGTGCCAGCAGCGGACAGAGCACAGATACGCAGTATTTT.

The chain uses TRBV5-1 and TRBJ2-7; D is possibly TRBD2 (6 bases). V dropped 0 bases and J dropped 2 bases, with 9 bases sitting between them. This CDR3 has 14 residues. CDR1 and CDR2 (germline): SGHRS, YFSETQ. The CDR3 DNA follows: TGCGCCAGCAGCTTGGGGGCGGGAACCTACGAGCAGTACTTC. This gives the protein CASSLGAGTYEQYF. Drawing the rest from reference TRBV5-1 and TRBJ2-7, the complete variable domain is KAGVTQTPRYLIKTRGQQVTLSCSPISGHRSVSWYQQTPGQGLQFLFEYFSETQRNKGNFPGRFSGRQFSNSRSEMNVSTLELGDSALYLCASSLGAGTYEQYFGPGTRLTVT.

The table lists this clone with a count of one. The genes are TRBV18 and TRBJ2-5; TRBD2 matches at 11 bases. The CDR3 runs 16 residues. The germline gives CDR1 KGHSH, CDR2 LQKENI. The ends lost 3 bases at V and 4 bases at J; junction bases unmatched: 7. The CDR3 nucleotides are TGTGCCAGCTCACCTCCCCTAGCGGGAGGCCGAGAGACCCAGTACTTC. This codes for CASSPPLAGGRETQYF.

The chain combines TRBV21-1 with TRBJ1-5; TRBD1 is the table's D call and was not checked against the DNA. TRBV21-1 is described as a pseudogene. The CDR3 length is 16 residues. CDR3 DNA: TGTGCCAGCAGCAAAGATGGGCAGGCCGGCAATCAGCCCCAGCATTTT. Protein sequence: CASSKDGQAGNQPQHF.

The rearrangement joins TRBV3-1 (or the pseudogene TRBV3-2) to TRBJ1-2; D call uncertain. The length of the CDR3 is 16 residues. The V and J ends lost 0 bases and 6 bases respectively, with 17 bases between them. Germline V lookup: CDR1 LGHDT, CDR2 YNNKEL (reference sequence). CDR3 residues: CASSQDWAGRENGYTF. CDR3 nucleotide sequence: TGTGCCAGCAGCCAAGATTGGGCGGGAAGGGAGAATGGCTACACCTTC.

The gene calls are TRBV6-5 and TRBJ2-7; 11 bases line up with TRBD1. Germline loops: CDR1 MNHEY, CDR2 SVGAGI. Trimming at V came to 2 bases and at J to 3 bases, leaving 3 bases not matched to a gene. The CDR3 sequence is 15 residues long. As DNA, the CDR3 is TGTGCCAGCAGTTACGCGGGGACAGGGGGCTACGAGCAGTACTTC. Its translation: CASSYAGTGGYEQYF.

The genes are TRBV7-9 and TRBJ2-1, with D perhaps matching TRBD2 (6 bases). The CDR3 consists of 15 residues. Germline V gene data show CDR1 as SEHNR and CDR2 as FQNEAQ (reference sequence). V was pared by 3 bases and J by 6 bases, with 15 bases between. CDR3: CASSLAGTVGNEQFF. The CDR3 nucleotides are TGTGCCAGCAGCTTGGCCGGGACTGTTGGCAATGAGCAGTTCTTC.

The rearrangement uses TRBV25-1 and TRBJ1-2; 8 bases fit TRBD1. The CDR3 loop spans 14 amino acids. In germline, CDR1 is MGHDK, CDR2 SYGVNS. V lost 4 bases to trimming and J lost 0 bases; unmatched junction nucleotides: 1. Here the CDR3 DNA reads TGTGCCAGCAGTGGGACAGGGACTAACTATGGCTACACCTTC. Its translation: CASSGTGTNYGYTF.

This clone was found a few times. This chain links TRBV9 with TRBJ2-3, with D uncertain. Germline CDR1 and CDR2: SGDLS and YYNGEE. V was cut by 0 bases and J by 4 bases, with 6 bases left in between. The CDR3 totals 13 residues. The CDR3 DNA sequence: TGTGCCAGCAGCGTAGACACACCAGATACGCAGTATTTT. This translates into CASSVDTPDTQYF. Looking up the rest from reference TRBV9 and TRBJ2-3 gives the full variable domain: DSGVTQTPKHLITATGQRVTLRCSPRSGDLSVYWYQQSLDQGLQFLIQYYNGEERAKGNILERFSAQQFPDLHSELNLSSLELGDSALYFCASSVDTPDTQYFGPGTRLTVL.

The CDR3 protein is CASSLEGLAGRDTDTQYF. The CDR3 coding sequence is TGCGCCAGCAGCTTGGAGGGACTAGCGGGACGAGACACAGATACGCAGTATTTT. V gene TRBV5-1 combines with J gene TRBJ2-3, with 13 bases lining up with TRBD2. Trimming removed 0 bases from V and 2 bases from J; junction bases left unmatched: 6. Per the germline V gene, CDR1 is SGHRS and CDR2 is YFSETQ. This CDR3 contains 18 residues.

The V gene is TRBV5-1, the J gene TRBJ1-2, with 7 bases aligning to TRBD1. This CDR3 is 15 amino acids long. Per the germline V gene, CDR1 is SGHRS and CDR2 is YFSETQ. Trimming took 6 bases from V and 1 from J; bases not matched to a gene: 9. The CDR3 loop reads CASTLGQTDNYGYTF. DNA for the CDR3: TGCGCCAGCACCCTGGGACAGACCGATAACTATGGCTACACCTTC.

This chain uses TRBV11-2 with TRBJ2-7, with 11 bases fitting TRBD2. The trim removed 3 bases at V and 3 bases at J, leaving 4 bases unmatched. This CDR3 spans 15 amino acids. Germline V gene lookup returns CDR1 SGHAT and CDR2 FQNNGV. The CDR3: CASSFLAGGGYEQYF. CDR3 nucleotide sequence: TGTGCCAGCAGCTTCTTAGCGGGAGGGGGCTACGAGCAGTACTTC.

This clone was detected only once. The V call is TRBV14, the J call TRBJ2-5; TRBD1 is a possible D gene (5 bases). V lost 0 bases and J 5 bases, leaving 16 bases between the germline ends. This CDR3 comprises 16 residues. CDR1 and CDR2 from the germline V gene are SGHDN and FVKESK. DNA of the CDR3: TGTGCCAGCAGCCAAGAGCTCATCTGGACAATGGAGACCCAGTACTTC. This codes for CASSQELIWTMETQYF.